This T cell receptor beta chain was recorded in a study of blood T cell repertoires in COVID-19. Profiling relied on immunoSEQ multiplex PCR, and the TCRdb table lists in-frame clones only, not all of them. There are approximately 170,000 clones in the sample; around 84% occur only once, and roughly 19% lies in the top ten. This CDR3 is built from 15 residues. Germline values: CDR1 MDHEN, CDR2 SYDVKM. V shed 6 bases, J shed 4 bases, and the junction held 9 bases outside the gene matches. Sequenced sample: peripheral blood. V usage is TRBV28 and J usage is TRBJ2-1, with 7 bases that match TRBD2. The clonotype originates from an elderly woman with acute or convalescent COVID-19. DNA of the CDR3: TGTGCCAGCAGAGGGGAGCGGGGACGATACAATGAGCAGTTCTTC. Protein product: CASRGERGRYNEQFF. Full variable domain (missing parts from reference TRBV28 and TRBJ2-1): DVKVTQSSRYLVKRTGEKVFLECVQDMDHENMFWYRQDPGLGLRLIYFSYDVKMKEKGDIPEGYSVSREKKERFSLILESASTNQTSMYLCASRGERGRYNEQFFGPGTRLTVL.